This TCR beta chain was identified in a study of T cells in localized non-small cell lung cancer. This CDR3 has 16 residues. CDR1 and CDR2 from the germline V gene are SGHDT and YYEEEE. The J segment lost 2 bases and the V segment lost 6 bases, leaving 11 bases of the junction unmatched. The data were produced by immunoSEQ multiplex PCR, yet TCRdb's version contains in-frame clones alone and is incomplete. The repertoire holds 20,000 to 25,000 clones, with 80% to 95% as singletons. This TCR derives from a man aged 40 to 69 with stage III squamous cell lung carcinoma. The sample in question was peripheral blood, obtained before any cancer treatment. This chain connects TRBV5-6 to TRBJ2-1; 7 bases are shared with TRBD2. This chain's CDR3 is CASNYEAGAPYNEQFF. The CDR3 region has the DNA TGTGCCAGCAATTATGAGGCGGGAGCCCCCTACAATGAGCAGTTCTTC.